Shown below are 26 T cell receptor beta chains from a single sample sequenced in a study of cytomegalovirus exposure and HLA in healthy donors. Using immunoSEQ multiplex PCR, the repertoire was profiled, and TCRdb retains in-frame clones only, with some absent. The table shows 120,000 or so clones, with around 85% occurring only once. Sequences were obtained from PBMCs. The receptor source for this set is a woman in her twenties or thirties in good health and CMV-seronegative.

V gene TRBV7-6 combines with J gene TRBJ2-7; 11 bases are shared with TRBD2. The CDR3 runs 14 residues. The J segment lost 4 bases and the V segment lost 5 bases, leaving 4 bases of the junction unmatched. CDR1 is SGHVS and CDR2 is FNYEAQ in the germline V gene. The CDR3 sequence: CASSRTSGGYEQYF. The CDR3, as DNA: TGTGCCAGCAGCCGCACTAGCGGGGGATACGAGCAGTACTTC.

The J gene is TRBJ2-1, the V gene TRBV4-3; 10 nucleotides match TRBD1. With 4 bases clipped from V and 3 bases from J, the junction kept 6 bases outside the gene matches. Germline CDR1 reads LGHNA; CDR2 reads YSLEER. The length of the CDR3 is 16 residues. The CDR3 DNA is TGCGCCAGCAGCCGGAAAGGGACAGGGGACTACAATGAGCAGTTCTTC. Translating it yields CASSRKGTGDYNEQFF.

The chain couples TRBV7-2 to TRBJ1-2; 9 bases are a match to TRBD1. CDR3 length: 14 amino acids. After removal of 4 bases from V and 2 bases from J, the junction contained 2 bases not matched to a gene. From germline, CDR1 is SGHTA and CDR2 FQGNSA. The DNA of the CDR3 is TGTGCCAGCAGCTCAGGGACAGGGAACTATGGCTACACCTTC. It yields the protein CASSSGTGNYGYTF.

The gene calls are TRBV6-1 and TRBJ1-2; the D is unclear. The CDR3 totals 12 residues. V was cut by 3 bases and J by 4 bases, with 6 bases left in between. The V gene's germline CDR1 is MNHNS and CDR2 SASEGT. In nucleotides, the CDR3 is TGTGCCAGCAGTGAGGGCCTCTATGGCTACACCTTC. Its translation: CASSEGLYGYTF.

This clone was seen just once. The rearrangement joins TRBV2 to TRBJ2-7; 9 nucleotides match TRBD1. Losses at the gene ends were 4 bases for V and 5 bases for J; bases not matched to a gene: 6. Germline lookup yields CDR1 SNHLY and CDR2 FYNNEI. This CDR3 has 14 amino acids. The CDR3 DNA reads TGTGCCAGCAGTGGACAGGGGGTTCTCCACGAGCAGTACTTC. Translated: CASSGQGVLHEQYF.

The chain joins TRBV2 to TRBJ1-1; D is possibly TRBD1 (5 bases). Trimming pared 3 bases from V and 11 bases from J, leaving 13 bases between. The CDR3 covers 12 residues. Germline CDR1 is SNHLY and CDR2 is FYNNEI. The CDR3 is CASSESQGRAFF. CDR3 bases: TGTGCCAGCAGTGAGAGCCAGGGAAGGGCTTTCTTT.

The V call is TRBV10-3, the J call TRBJ2-2, with 10 positions matching TRBD1. J was trimmed by 3 bases and V by 9 bases; bases with no gene match: 1. CDR3 length: 13 residues. Germline values: CDR1 ENHRY, CDR2 SYGVKD. The CDR3 loop is CAIGQGDTGELFF. CDR3 coding DNA: TGTGCCATTGGACAGGGGGACACCGGGGAGCTGTTTTTT.

The chain carries TRBV7-3 and TRBJ1-4; weak D call: TRBD1 (5 bases). V lost 5 bases, J lost 3 bases, and 10 bases lay in between. CDR1 is SGHTA and CDR2 is FQGTGA in the germline V gene. The CDR3 is made up of 14 amino acids. CDR3 nucleotides: TGTGCCAGCAGCCCCAGGGTCGCTAATGAAAAACTGTTTTTT. This codes for CASSPRVANEKLFF.

V and J are TRBV27 and TRBJ1-3; D is possibly TRBD1 (6 bases). The CDR3 loop spans 16 amino acids. Germline V lookup: CDR1 MNHEY, CDR2 SMNVEV (reference sequence). V was clipped by 5 bases and J by 3 bases, with 17 bases between them. The CDR3 protein is CASSPTTPGVGNTIYF. DNA for the CDR3: TGTGCCAGCAGTCCAACAACCCCAGGGGTTGGAAACACCATATATTTT.

The chain links TRBV6-6 to TRBJ2-1, with 9 bases aligning to TRBD1. This CDR3 is 13 amino acids long. Unmatched junction bases numbered 5, after V lost 7 bases and J lost 7 bases. The germline gives CDR1 MNHNY, CDR2 SVGAGI (reference sequence). The CDR3 reads CASTRTGENEQFF. The CDR3 coding sequence is TGTGCCAGCACCAGGACAGGGGAGAATGAGCAGTTCTTC.

The gene calls are TRBV27 and TRBJ1-1, with a possible D match to TRBD1 (5 bases). The CDR3 consists of 16 residues. Trimming shortened V by 3 bases and J by 3 bases, and 17 bases separated the two germline ends. Germline V CDR1 and CDR2: MNHEY, SMNVEV (reference sequence). The DNA of the CDR3 is TGTGCCAGCAGTTTCTTACCAGGTGCGGGGGACACTGAAGCTTTCTTT. Translated, it gives CASSFLPGAGDTEAFF.

V gene TRBV7-3 combines with J gene TRBJ2-7, with a tentative D call TRBD2 (6 bases). Between the trimmed V and J ends, which lost 8 bases and 3 bases, there was a span of 11 bases. The CDR3 is made up of 12 amino acids. In germline, CDR1 is SGHTA, CDR2 FQGTGA. CDR3 sequence: CASPGGGYEQYF. The CDR3 DNA follows: TGTGCCAGCCCCGGGGGAGGCTACGAGCAGTACTTC.

The CDR3 loop is CASSPPSGYEQYF. DNA for the CDR3: TGTGCCAGCTCACCACCTAGCGGTTACGAGCAGTACTTC. The V call is TRBV18, the J call TRBJ2-7; D is possibly TRBD2 (6 bases). The CDR3 consists of 13 residues. Germline-derived CDR1 and CDR2 are KGHSH and LQKENI. V was pared by 0 bases and J by 4 bases, with 7 bases between.

V usage is TRBV2 and J usage is TRBJ2-5; 15 bases line up with TRBD2. This CDR3 has 17 residues. CDR1 and CDR2 from the germline V gene are SNHLY and FYNNEI. V lost 2 bases, J lost 5 bases, and 6 bases stayed unmatched. The CDR3 region has the DNA TGTGCCAGCAGTGAATCCTGGACTAGCGGGGGGGGTGAGACCCAGTACTTC. The encoded protein is CASSESWTSGGGETQYF.

The rearrangement joins TRBV9 to TRBJ2-2; D remains unclear. V lost 0 bases to trimming and J lost 0 bases, with 3 bases between them. Looked up from germline, CDR1 is SGDLS and CDR2 is YYNGEE. The CDR3 runs 14 residues. As DNA, the CDR3 is TGTGCCAGCAGCGTAGCTTCGAACACCGGGGAGCTGTTTTTT. It encodes CASSVASNTGELFF.

The rearrangement uses TRBV6-1 and TRBJ1-5; D not resolved. The germline gives CDR1 MNHNS, CDR2 SASEGT. This CDR3 has 13 residues. V lost 4 bases, J lost 5 bases, and 9 bases lay in between. The CDR3 DNA reads TGTGCCAGCAGTGTTGGCGGGGATCAGCCCCAGCATTTT. Translating gives CASSVGGDQPQHF.

The chain combines TRBV5-1 with TRBJ2-3; D remains unclear. With 2 bases removed from V and 6 bases from J, the gap between germline ends came to 13 bases. The CDR3 runs 14 residues. From germline, CDR1 is SGHRS and CDR2 YFSETQ. The CDR3 is CASSLETPKDTQYF. CDR3 DNA: TGCGCCAGCAGCTTAGAGACACCCAAGGATACGCAGTATTTT.

The chain uses TRBV27 and TRBJ1-6; 10 bases agree with TRBD1. In germline, CDR1 is MNHEY, CDR2 SMNVEV (reference sequence). CDR3 length: 16 amino acids. Trimming removed 4 bases from V and 8 bases from J; junction bases left unmatched: 8. The CDR3 DNA reads TGTGCCAGCAGTTGGCGGGGGACAGGGGATTATTCACCCCTCCACTTT. Its protein is CASSWRGTGDYSPLHF.

This clone was seen once. V gene TRBV5-1 combines with J gene TRBJ2-7; D gene ambiguous. The V end was cut by 1 base, the J end by 4 bases, with 9 bases between. Germline loops: CDR1 SGHRS, CDR2 YFSETQ. The CDR3 sequence is 13 residues long. The CDR3 DNA follows: TGCGCCAGCAGCTTGACCGGGTTTTACGAGCAGTACTTC. This gives the protein CASSLTGFYEQYF.

V and J are TRBV7-9 and TRBJ2-2, with TRBD2 identical over 12 bases. The CDR3 loop spans 16 amino acids. The germline V gene encodes CDR1 SEHNR and CDR2 FQNEAQ (reference sequence). The V segment lost 5 bases and the J segment 5 bases; nucleotides outside the gene matches: 6. CDR3 protein: CASSPRLAGETGELFF. The CDR3 DNA reads TGTGCCAGCAGCCCAAGACTAGCGGGGGAAACCGGGGAGCTGTTTTTT. Drawing the rest from reference TRBV7-9 and TRBJ2-2, the complete variable domain is DTGVSQNPRHKITKRGQNVTFRCDPISEHNRLYWYRQTLGQGPEFLTYFQNEAQLEKSRLLSDRFSAERPKGSFSTLEIQRTEQGDSAMYLCASSPRLAGETGELFFGEGSRLTVL.

A word on this clone: The same CDR3 is also encoded by other DNA sequences in this sample. The chain recombines TRBV2 with TRBJ1-2; D is uncertain. This CDR3 spans 14 amino acids. The V and J ends lost 0 bases and 4 bases respectively, with 9 bases between them. The germline CDR1 and CDR2 sequences are SNHLY and FYNNEI. The CDR3 protein is CASSEAEGLYGYTF. CDR3 nucleotides: TGTGCCAGCAGTGAAGCGGAGGGCCTCTATGGCTACACCTTC.

The rearrangement links TRBV5-1 to TRBJ1-1; 9 positions match TRBD1. The CDR3 covers 16 residues. From germline, CDR1 is SGHRS and CDR2 YFSETQ. V lost 0 bases to trimming and J lost 4 bases; unmatched junction nucleotides: 7. The CDR3, as DNA: TGCGCCAGCAGCTTGGGTACAGGACAGGGGAGCACTGAAGCTTTCTTT. It encodes CASSLGTGQGSTEAFF.

CDR3 nucleotide sequence: TGTGCCAGCAGCTTAGAGAGAGGGCACTCCTACGAGCAGTACTTC. As protein: CASSLERGHSYEQYF. This chain links TRBV11-2 with TRBJ2-7, with D possibly matching TRBD2 (5 bases). The germline gives CDR1 SGHAT, CDR2 FQNNGV. Trimming shortened V by 0 bases and J by 0 bases, and 9 bases separated the two germline ends. This CDR3 region has 15 residues.

The rearrangement joins TRBV7-6 to TRBJ1-4; TRBD1 agrees at 12 bases. Germline assignment: CDR1 SGHVS and CDR2 FNYEAQ. The V and J ends lost 2 bases and 2 bases, in that order; junction bases with no gene match: 6. This CDR3 is built from 18 residues. The CDR3 spells CASSLNVGQGATNEKLFF. In nucleotides, the CDR3 is TGTGCCAGCAGCTTAAATGTGGGACAGGGGGCCACTAATGAAAAACTGTTTTTT.

The V call is TRBV18, the J call TRBJ2-2; 8 nucleotides align to TRBD1. CDR1 KGHSH and CDR2 LQKENI come from the germline V gene. CDR3 size: 15 residues. J gave up 8 bases and V 3 bases, and 8 bases lay outside the gene matches. CDR3 bases: TGTGCCAGCTCACCCCGGACAGGGTTCGGAGGGGAGCTGTTTTTT. This codes for CASSPRTGFGGELFF.

The CDR3 DNA reads as TGCGCCAGCAGCAGGATGGGGACAGGGGAAGAGACCCAGTACTTC. Its translation: CASSRMGTGEETQYF. J is TRBJ2-5 and V is TRBV5-1; 10 bases fit TRBD1. Trimming cost V 4 bases and J 3 bases; bases outside gene matches: 6. This CDR3 spans 15 amino acids. Germline lookup yields CDR1 SGHRS and CDR2 YFSETQ.